This passage covers 31 T cell receptor beta chains from one sample sequenced in a study of blood T cell repertoires in COVID-19. Measured with immunoSEQ multiplex PCR; TCRdb has only the in-frame clones, and not every one. The profile shows 75,000 to 95,000 clones, under 80% of them singletons. Specimen: peripheral blood. Receptor source: a man in his 60s with COVID-19, enrolled during active disease.

V is TRBV6-5 and J is TRBJ2-1; the D gene is possibly TRBD2 (6 bases). The length of the CDR3 is 14 residues. V lost 7 bases and J lost 0, with 10 bases in between. In germline, CDR1 is MNHEY, CDR2 SVGAGI. The CDR3 region is CASTSGSSYNEQFF. DNA for the CDR3: TGTGCCAGCACCTCCGGGAGCTCCTACAATGAGCAGTTCTTC.

This chain links TRBV29-1 with TRBJ2-1; TRBD1 agrees at 7 bases. Germline loops: CDR1 SQVTM, CDR2 ANQGSEA. The CDR3 sequence is 15 residues long. The V gene end was trimmed by 6 bases and the J gene end by 2 bases; junction bases not matched to a gene: 10. CDR3 protein: CSVAETGTAYNEQFF. The CDR3 DNA is TGCAGCGTGGCCGAGACCGGGACAGCCTACAATGAGCAGTTCTTC.

V gene TRBV7-2 combines with J gene TRBJ1-5; D might be TRBD1 (5 bases). Germline V gene sequence: CDR1 SGHTA, CDR2 FQGNSA. Trimming stripped 4 bases from V and 7 bases from J, with 14 bases between. The CDR3 is 14 amino acids. CDR3 nucleotides: TGTGCCAGCAGCTCCGCTCGGGGGGGACAGCCCCAGCATTTT. Translation: CASSSARGGQPQHF.

The chain links TRBV7-2 to TRBJ2-3, with 10 bases fitting TRBD2. V was clipped by 4 bases and J by 4 bases; unmatched bases: 14. CDR1 and CDR2 (germline): SGHTA, FQGNSA. The CDR3 extends over 18 amino acids. The DNA for the CDR3 is TGTGCCAGCAGCTCCTACCGGACTAGCGGAGGACGGGCAGATACGCAGTATTTT. Protein product: CASSSYRTSGGRADTQYF.

This chain joins TRBV4-1 and TRBJ1-1; D gene ambiguous. Germline lookup yields CDR1 MGHRA and CDR2 YSYEKL. The CDR3 length is 14 residues. V was clipped by 1 base and J by 5 bases, with 11 bases between them. The CDR3 loop is CASSQAPRETEAFF. In DNA form, the CDR3 reads TGCGCCAGCAGCCAAGCTCCGCGGGAGACTGAAGCTTTCTTT.

The CDR3 loop reads CSVEWGEKLFF. For the CDR3, the DNA is TGCAGCGTTGAATGGGGCGAAAAACTGTTTTTT. This chain links TRBV29-1 with TRBJ1-4; weak D call: TRBD1 (5 bases). Looked up from germline, CDR1 is SQVTM and CDR2 is ANQGSEA. V shed 2 bases and J shed 8 bases, with 6 bases lying between them. The CDR3 has 11 amino acids.

This chain connects TRBV5-5 to TRBJ2-7; TRBD1 aligns across 7 bases. The germline gives CDR1 SGHKS, CDR2 YYEKEE (reference sequence). The junction had 12 bases not matched to a gene; V was cut back by 3 bases and J by 12 bases. The CDR3 sequence is 13 residues long. The CDR3 protein is CASSSLRQGRLYF. CDR3 sequence (DNA): TGTGCCAGCAGCTCCCTAAGACAGGGTCGTCTGTACTTC.

The gene calls are TRBV6-2 or TRBV6-3 and TRBJ2-7; 8 bases align to TRBD1. Germline V gives CDR1 MNHEY, CDR2 SVGEGT. Trimming at V came to 2 bases and at J to 3 bases, leaving 12 bases not matched to a gene. The CDR3 consists of 17 residues. The CDR3 here is CASSYPYDRGSDYEQYF. CDR3 sequence (DNA): TGTGCCAGCAGTTACCCTTACGACAGGGGCAGCGACTACGAGCAGTACTTC.

The rearrangement uses TRBV29-1 and TRBJ2-4; D may be TRBD2 (5 bases). The CDR3 is 11 residues long. V was cut by 5 bases and J by 12 bases, with 14 bases left in between. Per germline, CDR1 SQVTM and CDR2 ANQGSEA. The CDR3: CSVLASRDQYF. The CDR3 DNA follows: TGCAGCGTTTTAGCCTCCCGGGATCAGTACTTC.

This clone turned up a few times. DNA for the CDR3: TGTGCCAGCACCCTAGCGGGGACTCTCTCCTACGAGCAGTACTTC. This codes for CASTLAGTLSYEQYF. The V call is TRBV11-3, the J call TRBJ2-7; 9 bases line up with TRBD2. The J segment lost 0 bases and the V segment lost 7 bases, leaving 7 bases of the junction unmatched. The CDR3 is 15 amino acids. In germline, CDR1 is SGHNT, CDR2 YENEEA.

This clone was counted between two and nine times. The J gene is TRBJ2-1, the V gene TRBV3-1 (or the pseudogene TRBV3-2); 8 bases agree with TRBD2. The CDR3 length is 14 residues. V shed 4 bases and J 5 bases; nucleotides not matched to a gene: 4. The germline gives CDR1 LGHDT, CDR2 YNNKEL (reference sequence). CDR3 amino acids: CASSRSGGHNEQFF. The CDR3 bases are TGTGCCAGCAGCCGGAGCGGGGGCCACAATGAGCAGTTCTTC.

This rearrangement joins TRBV9 to TRBJ2-5; D is possibly TRBD2 (6 bases). Germline lookup yields CDR1 SGDLS and CDR2 YYNGEE. V shed 0 bases and J shed 0 bases, with 12 bases lying between them. CDR3 length: 16 amino acids. DNA for the CDR3: TGTGCCAGCAGCGTAGTGGGGGGAGGATACCAAGAGACCCAGTACTTC. Its translation: CASSVVGGGYQETQYF.

The chain recombines TRBV6-5 with TRBJ1-4; TRBD1 is a possible D gene (5 bases). The CDR3 has 15 amino acids. The germline gives CDR1 MNHEY, CDR2 SVGAGI. The ends were cut back, 6 bases at V and 4 bases at J, with 15 bases in the middle. The DNA of the CDR3 is TGTGCCAGCAGGGCGGGACGACTCTTTAATGAAAAACTGTTTTTT. Translating gives CASRAGRLFNEKLFF.

In this sample, this clone turned up a few times. The chain carries TRBV27 and TRBJ2-5; no clear D. The CDR3 runs 12 residues. The V and J ends lost 2 bases and 5 bases respectively, with 6 bases between them. Germline CDR1 and CDR2: MNHEY and SMNVEV (reference sequence). CDR3 protein: CASSLGLETQYF. For the CDR3, the DNA is TGTGCCAGCAGTTTAGGGCTGGAGACCCAGTACTTC.

This clone was seen a handful of times. The gene calls are TRBV9 and TRBJ2-1; 9 bases are a match to TRBD2. The CDR3 consists of 18 residues. Germline lookup yields CDR1 SGDLS and CDR2 YYNGEE. V shed 4 bases, J shed 0 bases, and the junction held 11 bases outside the gene matches. CDR3 coding DNA: TGTGCCAGCAGCATCCCAAGCGGGGGGCCGAGCTCCTACAATGAGCAGTTCTTC. It is translated as CASSIPSGGPSSYNEQFF. Based on the CDR3 plus reference TRBV9 and TRBJ2-1, the full variable domain is DSGVTQTPKHLITATGQRVTLRCSPRSGDLSVYWYQQSLDQGLQFLIQYYNGEERAKGNILERFSAQQFPDLHSELNLSSLELGDSALYFCASSIPSGGPSSYNEQFFGPGTRLTVL.

This chain links TRBV5-5 with TRBJ1-3, with no clear D. V gave up 4 bases and J gave up 8 bases, with 10 bases separating them. The germline V gene has CDR1 SGHKS and CDR2 YYEKEE (reference sequence). There are 12 residues in the CDR3. CDR3 sequence: CASSLGRDTIYF. The CDR3 DNA reads as TGTGCCAGCAGCCTGGGCCGAGACACCATATATTTT. The full variable domain, in which reference TRBV5-5 and TRBJ1-3 provide the parts outside the CDR3, is DAGVTQSPTHLIKTRGQQVTLRCSPISGHKSVSWYQQVLGQGPQFIFQYYEKEERGRGNFPDRFSARQFPNYSSELNVNALLLGDSALYLCASSLGRDTIYFGEGSWLTVV.

The gene calls are TRBV6-2 or TRBV6-3 and TRBJ2-2; a possible D gene is TRBD1 (5 bases). This CDR3 is 15 amino acids long. Trimming removed 5 bases at V and 6 bases at J, with 16 bases between. CDR1 MNHEY and CDR2 SVGEGT come from the germline V gene. CDR3 protein: CASSLRTPRAGELFF. In DNA form, the CDR3 reads TGTGCCAGCAGTCTCCGGACACCCAGAGCCGGGGAGCTGTTTTTT.

This clone has a single count. The gene calls are TRBV5-1 and TRBJ2-5; 7 bases are shared with TRBD1. Germline V lookup: CDR1 SGHRS, CDR2 YFSETQ. This CDR3 contains 14 residues. Trimming took 0 bases from V and 3 from J; bases not matched to a gene: 2. CDR3 nucleotide sequence: TGCGCCAGCAGCTTGGTAGGGGGCAAAGAGACCCAGTACTTC. Amino acid sequence: CASSLVGGKETQYF. The full variable domain, its missing parts supplied by reference TRBV5-1 and TRBJ2-5, is KAGVTQTPRYLIKTRGQQVTLSCSPISGHRSVSWYQQTPGQGLQFLFEYFSETQRNKGNFPGRFSGRQFSNSRSEMNVSTLELGDSALYLCASSLVGGKETQYFGPGTRLLVL.

The rearrangement joins TRBV5-6 to TRBJ2-2; D gene uncertain. CDR1 and CDR2 (germline): SGHDT, YYEEEE. Trimming took off 4 bases at V and 1 base at J, with 11 bases between the two ends. CDR3 length: 15 amino acids. CDR3 sequence: CASSPPSKNTGELFF. For the CDR3, the DNA is TGTGCCAGCAGCCCCCCCAGTAAGAACACCGGGGAGCTGTTTTTT.

V is TRBV6-5 and J is TRBJ2-2, with 12 bases matching TRBD2. This CDR3 contains 15 residues. The trim removed 6 bases at V and 8 bases at J, leaving 7 bases unmatched. Germline loops: CDR1 MNHEY, CDR2 SVGAGI. The CDR3 here is CASSGLAGRSGELFF. The CDR3 coding sequence is TGTGCCAGCAGCGGACTAGCGGGGAGGTCAGGGGAGCTGTTTTTT.

The gene calls are TRBV5-5 and TRBJ2-7, with 7 nucleotides matching TRBD2. The CDR3 is 17 amino acids. The V segment lost 4 bases and the J segment 2 bases; nucleotides outside the gene matches: 15. Per germline, CDR1 SGHKS and CDR2 YYEKEE (reference sequence). CDR3 sequence reads: CASSPKERRDYPYEQYF. The CDR3 DNA is TGTGCCAGCAGCCCCAAAGAACGACGGGACTACCCCTACGAGCAGTACTTC.

In this sample, this clone turned up a few times. V and J are TRBV19 and TRBJ2-1, with 7 positions matching TRBD1. V shed 6 bases, J shed 1 base, and the junction held 6 bases outside the gene matches. The germline gives CDR1 LNHDA, CDR2 SQIVND (reference sequence). The CDR3 covers 15 residues. The CDR3 spells CASREGAESYNEQFF. CDR3 DNA: TGTGCCAGTAGAGAGGGGGCCGAATCCTACAATGAGCAGTTCTTC.

The chain's CDR3 is CASSQVRDRGHSTDTQYF. The CDR3 region has the DNA TGTGCCAGCAGCCAAGTAAGGGACAGGGGCCACTCAACAGATACGCAGTATTTT. V is TRBV14 and J is TRBJ2-3; 10 bases fit TRBD1. CDR1 SGHDN and CDR2 FVKESK come from the germline V gene. The CDR3 runs 18 residues. V lost 1 base, J lost 3 bases, and 10 bases stayed unmatched.

Here the CDR3 DNA reads TGTGCCAGCAGCCTTAAACTGGGACAGGAAAGCTCCTACAATGAGCAGTTCTTC. Translation gives CASSLKLGQESSYNEQFF. V is TRBV11-3 and J is TRBJ2-1; TRBD1 matches at 8 bases. The junction had 12 bases not matched to a gene; V was cut back by 5 bases and J by 0 bases. The CDR3 has 18 amino acids. Germline CDR1 is SGHNT and CDR2 is YENEEA. The variable domain in full, with the rest retrieved from reference TRBV11-3 and TRBJ2-1, is EAGVVQSPRYKIIEKKQPVAFWCNPISGHNTLYWYLQNLGQGPELLIRYENEEAVDDSQLPKDRFSAERLKGVDSTLKIQPAELGDSAVYLCASSLKLGQESSYNEQFFGPGTRLTVL.

This clone was counted only a few times. The chain combines TRBV25-1 with TRBJ2-1, with D maybe TRBD2 (5 bases). The CDR3 spans 16 residues. Germline loops: CDR1 MGHDK, CDR2 SYGVNS. Trimming pared 0 bases from V and 6 bases from J, leaving 15 bases between. The CDR3 spells CASSEYKAQAGNEQFF. The DNA of the CDR3 is TGTGCCAGCAGTGAATATAAGGCGCAGGCGGGCAATGAGCAGTTCTTC.

This rearrangement joins TRBV10-3 to TRBJ1-3; D unclear. This CDR3 region has 15 residues. Germline CDR1 is ENHRY and CDR2 is SYGVKD. Trimming removed 5 bases at V and 3 bases at J, with 14 bases between. The CDR3 spells CAISNEVVGGNTIYF. CDR3 nucleotides: TGTGCCATCAGTAACGAGGTGGTAGGTGGAAACACCATATATTTT.

This rearrangement joins TRBV28 to TRBJ2-1; perhaps TRBD2 as D (6 bases). Germline CDR1 reads MDHEN; CDR2 reads SYDVKM. This CDR3 is built from 16 residues. V lost 4 bases to trimming and J lost 4 bases, with 17 bases between them. CDR3 in DNA: TGTGCCAGCAGTTCCCTCCAGAGCGGGCGTTACAATGAGCAGTTCTTC. It translates to CASSSLQSGRYNEQFF.

This sequence joins TRBV19 and TRBJ1-1, with unresolved D. Trimming removed 6 bases from V and 10 bases from J, with 18 bases in between. This CDR3 contains 13 residues. Germline-derived CDR1 and CDR2 are LNHDA and SQIVND (reference sequence). CDR3 in DNA: TGTGCCAGTAGCATGTCAGGCCCGGGGAGAGCTTTCTTT. It yields the protein CASSMSGPGRAFF.

Concerning this clone itself: Germline is not matched at one junction end, which may reflect a read error. The rearrangement links TRBV4-1 to TRBJ2-7, with TRBD1 as a possible D gene (5 bases). Germline assignment: CDR1 MGHRA and CDR2 YSYEKL. This CDR3 has 12 residues. CDR3 coding DNA: TGCGCCAGCAGCCAAGATCCCCAGGGTTTCTTCTTC. As protein: CASSQDPQGFFF.

This rearrangement joins TRBV6-6 to TRBJ2-7; TRBD1 is a possible D gene (6 bases). CDR3 size: 14 residues. CDR1 MNHNY and CDR2 SVGAGI come from the germline V gene (reference sequence). Between the trimmed V and J ends, which lost 6 bases and 3 bases, there was a span of 15 bases. The CDR3 loop is CASSPTGGGYEQYF. The CDR3 DNA reads TGTGCCAGCAGCCCGACAGGTGGAGGCTACGAGCAGTACTTC.

This chain joins TRBV7-9 and TRBJ2-1; 10 nucleotides line up with TRBD2. CDR3 length: 15 amino acids. CDR1 and CDR2 from the germline V gene are SEHNR and FQNEAQ (reference sequence). V shed 0 bases and J 8 bases; nucleotides not matched to a gene: 4. CDR3 in amino acids: CASSLAASGSHEQFF. Here the CDR3 DNA reads TGTGCCAGCAGCTTAGCAGCTAGCGGGAGTCATGAGCAGTTCTTC.